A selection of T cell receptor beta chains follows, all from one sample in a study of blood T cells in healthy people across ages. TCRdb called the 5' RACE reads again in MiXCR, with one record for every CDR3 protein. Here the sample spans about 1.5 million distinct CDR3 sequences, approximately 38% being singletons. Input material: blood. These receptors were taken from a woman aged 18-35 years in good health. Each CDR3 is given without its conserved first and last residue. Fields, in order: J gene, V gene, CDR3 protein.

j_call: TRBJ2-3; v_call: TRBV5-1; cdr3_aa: ASSWGDTGDTQY
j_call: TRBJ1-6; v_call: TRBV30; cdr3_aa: AWRRGGSNSPLH
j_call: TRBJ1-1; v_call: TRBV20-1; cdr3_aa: SAPGPGTEAF
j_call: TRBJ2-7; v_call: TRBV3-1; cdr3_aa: ASSQGPTREQY
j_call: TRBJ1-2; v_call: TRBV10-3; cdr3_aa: AISFTGLPDGYT
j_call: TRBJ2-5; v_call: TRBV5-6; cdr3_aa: ASSFRSASLYNEQY
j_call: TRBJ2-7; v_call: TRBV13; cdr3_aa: ASASRLAGFYEQY
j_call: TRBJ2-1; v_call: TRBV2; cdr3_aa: ASSARLDYNEQF
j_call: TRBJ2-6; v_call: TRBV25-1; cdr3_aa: ASSEWGAGANVLT
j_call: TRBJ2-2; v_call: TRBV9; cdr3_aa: ASSVGLDGGELF
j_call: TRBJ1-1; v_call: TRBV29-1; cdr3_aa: SSYMNTEAF
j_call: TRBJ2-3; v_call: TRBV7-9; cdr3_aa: ASSSIEATQY
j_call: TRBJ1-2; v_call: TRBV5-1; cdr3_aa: ASSLLSEGGYT
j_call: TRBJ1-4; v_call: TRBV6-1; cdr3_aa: ASTSRTGAATNEKLF
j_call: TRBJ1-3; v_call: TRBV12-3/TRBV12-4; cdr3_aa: ASSDFGSSGNTIY
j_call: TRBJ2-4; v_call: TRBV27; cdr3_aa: ASSRDRGAKNIQY
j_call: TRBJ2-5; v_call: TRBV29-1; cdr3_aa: SHRDHAEIQY
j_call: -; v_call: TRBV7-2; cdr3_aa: ASSLVSSAHEQY
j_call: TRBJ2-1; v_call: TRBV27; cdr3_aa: ASGLRSSRVAGGNEQF
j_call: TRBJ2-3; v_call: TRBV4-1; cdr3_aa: ASTGLAASDTQY
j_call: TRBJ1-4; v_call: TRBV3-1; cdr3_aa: ASSQEGGNPSF
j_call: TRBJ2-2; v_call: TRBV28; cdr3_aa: ASSPSGGVDTGELF
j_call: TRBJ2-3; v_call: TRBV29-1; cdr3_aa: SVSTMSGSDTQY
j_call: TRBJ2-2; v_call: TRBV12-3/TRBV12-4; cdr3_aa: ASTKVYLTGELF
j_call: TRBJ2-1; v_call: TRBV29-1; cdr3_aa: SAPPGGSDEQF